The clone carrying this T cell receptor beta chain was seen a handful of times. The data belong to a study of shared clonotypes between healthy human individuals. Across the whole study: There were three CD4 naive, three CD4 memory, two CD8 naive and one CD8 memory plates per donor.

Terminally differentiated effector memory CD45RA+ cells were excluded from the naive CD8 cells, which were CD45RO-negative and positively selected for CCR7. There are 13 residues in the CDR3. Trimming pared 0 bases from V and 2 bases from J, leaving 5 bases between. Germline loops: CDR1 SGHNT, CDR2 YYREEE (reference sequence). Over several immunoSEQ plates, each subset's genomic DNA was distributed in even portions. Some clones are missing from TCRdb's copy, which holds only in-frame ones; the method was immunoSEQ multiplex PCR. The sample lists about 610,000 clones; about 96% were seen once. The rearrangement uses TRBV5-4 and TRBJ2-5; D unclear. The receptor was derived from a woman in her twenties or thirties in good health. Sequenced sample: naive CD8+ T cells sorted from blood. The CDR3 protein is CASSLEQQETQYF. The CDR3 DNA follows: TGTGCCAGCAGCTTGGAACAGCAAGAGACCCAGTACTTC. The whole variable domain, filled in from reference TRBV5-4 and TRBJ2-5, reads ETGVTQSPTHLIKTRGQQVTLRCSSQSGHNTVSWYQQALGQGPQFIFQYYREEENGRGNFPPRFSGLQFPNYSSELNVNALELDDSALYLCASSLEQQETQYFGPGTRLLVL.